The 18 T cell receptor beta chains listed next were all sequenced from one sample in a study of blood T cell repertoires in COVID-19 (dated by TCRdb to the early 2020s). Library construction relied on the immunoSEQ multiplex PCR assay. TCRdb obtained this table from immuneACCESS and retained in-frame rearrangements with V and J assigned. These tables miss some clones; where compared with another copy, unresolved V genes account for less than half of the shortfall, and the remainder is unexplained. The sample table holds 130,000 to 150,000 clones, of which approximately 80% were seen once. Roughly 8% of the sample belongs to the ten largest clones. Input material: peripheral blood. The receptors come from a human donor in a cohort sampled during active COVID-19.

This clone was seen repeatedly, ten times or more. This chain links TRBV24-1 with TRBJ2-1; TRBD2 agrees at 8 bases. This CDR3 region has 15 residues. V lost 5 bases to trimming and J lost 3 bases; unmatched junction nucleotides: 5. Germline V gives CDR1 KGHDR, CDR2 SFDVKD. CDR3 nucleotide sequence: TGTGCCACCAGTGCGGGAGGGCTCGTCTACAATGAGCAGTTCTTC. It translates to CATSAGGLVYNEQFF.

In nucleotides, the CDR3 is TGTGCCAGCAGCTTTCCCGCCTCGGGAGAGACCCAGTACTTC. As protein: CASSFPASGETQYF. V usage is TRBV7-6 and J usage is TRBJ2-5; D remains ambiguous. The CDR3 is 14 residues long. Per germline, CDR1 SGHVS and CDR2 FNYEAQ. Trimming cost V 3 bases and J 4 bases, with 12 bases left between them.

The chain links TRBV15 to TRBJ2-5, with TRBD2 matching 9 bases. CDR1 LNHNV and CDR2 YYDKDF come from the germline V gene (reference sequence). This CDR3 has 19 residues. With 1 base clipped from V and 5 bases from J, the junction kept 17 bases outside the gene matches. CDR3 protein: CATSRVWLAGSDVWETQYF. DNA of the CDR3: TGTGCCACCAGCAGAGTTTGGCTAGCGGGATCCGACGTATGGGAGACCCAGTACTTC. The full variable domain, with the rest looked up from reference TRBV15 and TRBJ2-5, is DAMVIQNPRYQVTQFGKPVTLSCSQTLNHNVMYWYQQKSSQAPKLLFHYYDKDFNNEADTPDNFQSRRPNTSFCFLDIRSPGLGDTAMYLCATSRVWLAGSDVWETQYFGPGTRLLVL.

This chain uses TRBV5-1 with TRBJ2-2, with no clear D. The germline gives CDR1 SGHRS, CDR2 YFSETQ. The CDR3 length is 13 residues. V lost 0 bases and J 4 bases, leaving 4 bases between the germline ends. CDR3 in amino acids: CASSLGSTGELFF. Here the CDR3 DNA reads TGCGCCAGCAGCTTGGGCAGCACCGGGGAGCTGTTTTTT.

This chain joins TRBV28 and TRBJ2-7; maybe TRBD2 (5 bases). Germline lookup yields CDR1 MDHEN and CDR2 SYDVKM. Trimming removed 3 bases at V and 2 bases at J, with 11 bases between. The CDR3 totals 14 residues. The CDR3 region is CASSFLAGTYEQYF. The CDR3, as DNA: TGTGCCAGCAGTTTTCTAGCAGGAACCTACGAGCAGTACTTC.

V gene TRBV28 combines with J gene TRBJ1-5, with 9 bases fitting TRBD1. The CDR3 length is 16 residues. V was clipped by 2 bases and J by 2 bases; unmatched bases: 4. CDR1 is MDHEN and CDR2 is SYDVKM in the germline V gene. As DNA, the CDR3 is TGTGCCAGCAGTTTACGTTGGACAGGGGGCAATCAGCCCCAGCATTTT. Encoded protein: CASSLRWTGGNQPQHF. Filled out from reference TRBV28 and TRBJ1-5, the complete variable domain reads DVKVTQSSRYLVKRTGEKVFLECVQDMDHENMFWYRQDPGLGLRLIYFSYDVKMKEKGDIPEGYSVSREKKERFSLILESASTNQTSMYLCASSLRWTGGNQPQHFGDGTRLSIL.

The genes are TRBV5-5 and TRBJ1-3, with 10 bases aligning to TRBD1. This CDR3 contains 16 residues. J gave up 1 base and V 6 bases, and 7 bases lay outside the gene matches. Germline V gene data show CDR1 as SGHKS and CDR2 as YYEKEE (reference sequence). In DNA form, the CDR3 reads TGTGCCAGCACACCCCGGACAGGGGGTTCTGGAAACACCATATATTTT. It translates to CASTPRTGGSGNTIYF.

The V and J genes are TRBV5-1 and TRBJ2-7; the D gene is possibly TRBD2 (5 bases). Looked up from germline, CDR1 is SGHRS and CDR2 is YFSETQ. The V gene lost 5 bases and the J gene lost 5 bases, with 17 bases spanning the gap. CDR3 size: 14 residues. The chain's CDR3 is CASRVQSEGHEQYF. CDR3 nucleotides: TGCGCCAGCAGGGTGCAGTCAGAGGGCCACGAGCAGTACTTC.

The chain carries TRBV15 and TRBJ1-2, with D possibly matching TRBD1 (6 bases). Germline V lookup: CDR1 LNHNV, CDR2 YYDKDF (reference sequence). V lost 1 base and J lost 2, with 8 bases in between. The CDR3 totals 14 residues. The CDR3 bases are TGTGCCACCAGCAGAGGGGGGGGCAACTATGGCTACACCTTC. Translation gives CATSRGGGNYGYTF.

The V gene is TRBV5-8, the J gene TRBJ1-2, with TRBD1 matching over 12 bases. The CDR3 has 17 amino acids. V dropped 0 bases and J dropped 7; count of bases not matched to a gene: 10. The germline CDR1 and CDR2 sequences are SGHTS and YDEGEE. The DNA for the CDR3 is TGTGCCAGCAGCTTGGCCCCCGGGACAGGGGGCTCTTTTGGCTACACCTTC. Encoded protein: CASSLAPGTGGSFGYTF.

CDR3 coding DNA: TGTGCCAGCAGCCCCAGTTATCTGGGAGGCTACAATGAGCAGTTCTTC. Translated: CASSPSYLGGYNEQFF. J is TRBJ2-1 and V is TRBV7-9, with a weak D call TRBD2 (6 bases). This CDR3 is 16 amino acids long. V dropped 5 bases and J dropped 3 bases, with 17 bases sitting between them. In germline, CDR1 is SEHNR, CDR2 FQNEAQ (reference sequence).

This clone appeared a few times. CDR3 loop: CASSIGGKGNYEQYF. In nucleotides, the CDR3 is TGTGCCAGTAGTATAGGAGGCAAGGGGAACTACGAGCAGTACTTC. V and J are TRBV19 and TRBJ2-7; a possible D gene is TRBD1 (5 bases). Trimming removed 1 base at V and 3 bases at J, with 13 bases between. Germline V gene sequence: CDR1 LNHDA, CDR2 SQIVND (reference sequence). CDR3 length: 15 amino acids.

This clone was found a few times. This sequence joins TRBV7-2 and TRBJ2-5; 8 positions match TRBD2. CDR1 and CDR2 (germline): SGHTA, FQGNSA. Trimming took 3 bases from V and 5 from J; bases not matched to a gene: 2. The length of the CDR3 is 13 residues. CDR3 region: CASSFPGGETQYF. As DNA, the CDR3 is TGTGCCAGCAGCTTTCCGGGGGGGGAGACCCAGTACTTC.

The rearrangement uses TRBV7-2 and TRBJ2-5; the D gene is possibly TRBD2 (5 bases). Germline CDR1 is SGHTA and CDR2 is FQGNSA. This CDR3 comprises 16 residues. Trimming removed 5 bases at V and 2 bases at J, with 18 bases between. CDR3 DNA sequence: TGTGCCAGCAGCCCCCTTATGCGGGCCAGGCAAGAGACCCAGTACTTC. This translates into CASSPLMRARQETQYF.

This rearrangement joins TRBV6-5 to TRBJ1-1; 7 bases line up with TRBD1. This CDR3 has 14 residues. CDR1 MNHEY and CDR2 SVGAGI come from the germline V gene. V was pared by 5 bases and J by 6 bases, with 9 bases of the junction left unmatched. In DNA, the CDR3 is TGTGCCAGCAGTCCTACAGGGGAGAGGCCTGAAGCTTTCTTT. The encoded protein is CASSPTGERPEAFF.

Within the sample, this clone is medium-sized (0.01 to 0.1%). The sample carries other DNA sequences with the same CDR3. V usage is TRBV9 and J usage is TRBJ1-3, with D possibly matching TRBD1 (6 bases). The CDR3 is made up of 15 amino acids. CDR1 and CDR2 from the germline V gene are SGDLS and YYNGEE. V shed 2 bases and J shed 4 bases, with 13 bases lying between them. CDR3 coding DNA: TGTGCCAGCAGCGTTGGACAGTCCTCGGGAAACACCATATATTTT. Residues: CASSVGQSSGNTIYF.

This chain connects TRBV7-8 to TRBJ2-3; TRBD2 matches 7 bases. The germline V gene has CDR1 SGHVS and CDR2 FQNEAQ. The CDR3 runs 16 residues. V lost 2 bases and J lost 2; bases outside the gene matches: 7. The CDR3 is CASSLLPGGNTDTQYF. The CDR3 DNA is TGTGCCAGCAGCTTACTGCCGGGAGGTAACACAGATACGCAGTATTTT.

The J gene is TRBJ2-7, the V gene TRBV4-2, with D possibly matching TRBD2 (5 bases). Germline loops: CDR1 LGHNA, CDR2 YNFKEQ. Trimming left V 1 base short and J 0 bases short, with 13 bases between. The CDR3 has 16 residues. The CDR3 nucleotides are TGTGCCAGCAGCCAAGTCGGACTGTATAGCTCCTACGAGCAGTACTTC. Translating it yields CASSQVGLYSSYEQYF.